This T cell receptor beta chain came from a study of shared clonotypes between healthy human individuals. Across the whole study: CD4 naive and memory got three plates each, CD8 naive two, CD8 memory one.

TCRdb's copy holds only in-frame clones and misses some; the assay was immunoSEQ multiplex PCR. Among 2,500,000 or so clones listed, over 85% were seen once. CDR3 length: 14 amino acids. The junction had 4 bases not matched to a gene; V was cut back by 4 bases and J by 1 base. CDR1 and CDR2 from the germline V gene are LNHDA and SQIVND (reference sequence). This chain joins TRBV19 and TRBJ2-7; 7 bases map to TRBD2. The source material was naive CD4+ T cells from PBMCs. Subset specified: CD45RA+ positively selected. The sequence came from a man younger than 35 in good health. Some clones in this sample may be carry-over from other donors' samples. CDR3 protein: CASSRTRQSYEQYF. CDR3 bases: TGTGCCAGTAGTAGGACTAGACAGTCCTACGAGCAGTACTTC.